A single sample gave rise to the 11 T cell receptor beta chains below, sequenced in a study of lymphopenia after photon versus proton radiotherapy. Some clones are missing from TCRdb's copy, which holds only in-frame ones; the method was immunoSEQ multiplex PCR. The sample yields about 45,000 clones, 65% to 90% seen once. Here the sequenced sample was peripheral blood, taken from a patient treated with photon-based radiotherapy. Receptors originate from a man aged 40-49 years with gastric cancer.

The V call is TRBV4-3, the J call TRBJ1-1; D unresolved. The germline CDR1 and CDR2 sequences are LGHNA and YSLEER. This CDR3 has 15 amino acids. V lost 0 bases and J 10 bases, leaving 18 bases between the germline ends. CDR3 region: CASSQEVESPMGAFF. As DNA, the CDR3 is TGCGCCAGCAGCCAAGAAGTTGAATCCCCTATGGGAGCTTTCTTT.

This clone was seen only a few times. The chain couples TRBV19 to TRBJ2-2; 9 bases match TRBD1. The CDR3 consists of 14 residues. V was clipped by 8 bases and J by 3 bases; unmatched bases: 4. Germline V gene sequence: CDR1 LNHDA, CDR2 SQIVND (reference sequence). CDR3 region: CASRDRVDTGELFF. The CDR3 DNA is TGTGCCAGTCGGGACAGGGTAGACACCGGGGAGCTGTTTTTT.

The chain employs TRBV11-3 and TRBJ1-6; D gene uncertain. The V end lost 1 base, the J end lost 6 bases, and 7 bases lay between the germline ends. CDR3 length: 14 residues. The V gene's germline CDR1 is SGHNT and CDR2 YENEEA. This CDR3 is CASSLGRANSPLHF. CDR3 DNA sequence: TGTGCCAGCAGCTTAGGACGGGCTAATTCACCCCTCCACTTT.

This chain connects TRBV20-1 to TRBJ2-2; no clear D. The length of the CDR3 is 11 residues. Trimming took off 5 bases at V and 3 bases at J, with 4 bases between the two ends. Per the germline V gene, CDR1 is DFQATT and CDR2 is SNEGSKA (reference sequence). Written as DNA, the CDR3 is TGCAGTGCTCGGGACACCGGGGAGCTGTTTTTT. Its protein is CSARDTGELFF.

The chain recombines TRBV12-5 with TRBJ1-2, with TRBD1 identical over 9 bases. Trimming at V came to 2 bases and at J to 3 bases, leaving 10 bases not matched to a gene. CDR1 and CDR2 from the germline V gene are LGHNT and FRNRAP. The CDR3 spans 17 residues. CDR3 residues: CASGLPPGTGTDYGYTF. CDR3 bases: TGTGCTAGTGGTTTGCCTCCCGGGACAGGGACTGACTATGGCTACACCTTC.

The chain couples TRBV30 to TRBJ2-1, with D unresolved. This CDR3 spans 11 amino acids. V lost 0 bases and J 9 bases, leaving 6 bases between the germline ends. Germline V gives CDR1 GTSNPN, CDR2 SVGIG (reference sequence). Here the CDR3 reads CAWSVLGEQFF. CDR3 nucleotide sequence: TGTGCCTGGAGTGTACTTGGTGAGCAGTTCTTC.

V is TRBV5-4 and J is TRBJ2-5, with D unclear. V lost 2 bases, J lost 1 base, and 6 bases lay in between. Looked up from germline, CDR1 is SGHNT and CDR2 is YYREEE (reference sequence). This CDR3 has 13 amino acids. CDR3 loop: CASSLSSQETQYF. The CDR3 DNA reads as TGTGCCAGCAGCTTAAGCTCCCAAGAGACCCAGTACTTC.

This sequence joins TRBV7-6 and TRBJ1-4, with D perhaps TRBD1 (6 bases). V lost 7 bases and J 3 bases, leaving 15 bases between the germline ends. CDR1 SGHVS and CDR2 FNYEAQ come from the germline V gene. The CDR3 runs 15 residues. The chain's CDR3 is CASTLIPGANEKLFF. CDR3 coding DNA: TGTGCCAGCACACTAATCCCAGGGGCTAATGAAAAACTGTTTTTT.

The rearrangement links TRBV6-5 to TRBJ2-3; TRBD1 matches 8 bases. The CDR3 covers 15 residues. Germline V gene data show CDR1 as MNHEY and CDR2 as SVGAGI. V dropped 2 bases and J dropped 4; count of bases not matched to a gene: 5. CDR3 in DNA: TGTGCCAGCAGTTACACGACAGGGGTGGCAGATACGCAGTATTTT. Its translation: CASSYTTGVADTQYF.

The chain carries TRBV13 and TRBJ2-5; 8 bases are a match to TRBD1. Germline V gives CDR1 PRHDT, CDR2 FYEKMQ (reference sequence). V lost 5 bases to trimming and J lost 7 bases; unmatched junction nucleotides: 12. The CDR3 loop spans 15 amino acids. CDR3 sequence reads: CASSLEEDTGGTQYF. Here the CDR3 DNA reads TGTGCCAGCAGCCTCGAGGAGGACACAGGGGGGACCCAGTACTTC.

Remarks on this clone: At one of its ends the junction is not consistent with the germline gene, which may arise from a read error. This rearrangement joins TRBV7-7 to TRBJ1-2, with 11 nucleotides matching TRBD1. Germline loops: CDR1 SSHAT, CDR2 FNYEAQ (reference sequence). The CDR3 is 16 residues long. Here the CDR3 DNA reads TGTGCTAGCAGCCGGAGGCGCGGACAGGGGGCCTCTGGCTACACCTTC. Its translation is CASSRRRGQGASGYTF.